A selection of T cell receptor beta chains follows, all from one sample in a study of cytomegalovirus exposure and HLA in healthy donors. The protocol was immunoSEQ multiplex PCR, while the TCRdb copy is restricted to in-frame clones and leaves out a portion. The sample lists more than 110,000 clones; approximately 80% were seen once. Sequencing was performed on PBMCs. Receptors were obtained from a man aged 25 to 40 in good health and CMV-seropositive. Both conserved end residues are part of each CDR3. D genes are given only for firm matches. Not all rows give a size; the values are once, few, many and, for expanded clones, a class.

v_call,clone_size,j_call,d_call,cdr3_nt,cdr3_aa
TRBV7-2,-,TRBJ2-3,-,TGTGCCAGCAGCTTAGTTGCAAGAGGGGGTTCGCTAGCAGGTGATACGCAGTATTTT,CASSLVARGGSLAGDTQYF
TRBV6-1,-,TRBJ1-5,-,TGTGCCAGCAGTGGACAGGACCGTCAGCCCCAGCATTTT,CASSGQDRQPQHF
TRBV10-2,-,TRBJ1-1,-,TGCGCCAGCAGTGTGGGGGGATTCCAAGCTTTCTTT,CASSVGGFQAFF
TRBV5-4,-,TRBJ1-2,TRBD1,TGTGCCAGCAGCTTGCGGGGGACAGGGGCGCTCGGCTACACCTTC,CASSLRGTGALGYTF
TRBV11-3,-,TRBJ2-2,-,TGTGCCAGCAGCCCCAAGGGGATGCCGAACACCGGGGAGCTGTTTTTT,CASSPKGMPNTGELFF
TRBV5-1,once,TRBJ2-2,-,TGCGCCAGCAGGGTGCGAGGGAACACCGGGGAGCTGTTTTTT,CASRVRGNTGELFF
TRBV18,few,TRBJ1-1,TRBD1,TGTGCCAGCTCCCTGGGACAGGGGGTAGGCACTGAAGCTTTCTTT,CASSLGQGVGTEAFF
TRBV29-1,-,TRBJ1-2,-,TGCAGCGTCGACCACAGGGCGGATAACTATGGCTACACCTTC,CSVDHRADNYGYTF
TRBV7-7,once,TRBJ2-5,TRBD1,TGTGCTAGCAGCTTAGGGAGGACAGGGGCCCAAGAGACCCAGTACTTC,CASSLGRTGAQETQYF
TRBV19,few,TRBJ1-3,-,TGTGCCAGTAGTCCCGACAGGTTATCTGGAAACACCATATATTTT,CASSPDRLSGNTIYF
TRBV5-1,-,TRBJ2-7,-,TGCGCCAGCAGCTTGGGAGTGGAGGGCTACGAGCAGTACTTC,CASSLGVEGYEQYF
TRBV5-1,once,TRBJ2-7,TRBD1,TGCGCCAGCAGCTTCCAACAGGGGTACGAGCAGTACTTC,CASSFQQGYEQYF
TRBV7-8,-,TRBJ2-1,-,TGTGCCAGCAGCTTAGCTAGAGATGAGCAGTTCTTC,CASSLARDEQFF
TRBV7-3,-,TRBJ2-2,TRBD2,TGTGCCAGCAGCTTACTAGCGGGAGACACCGGGGAGCTGTTTTTT,CASSLLAGDTGELFF
TRBV7-3,-,TRBJ2-1,-,TGTGCCAGCAGCTTAGGACTAAACAATGAGCAGTTCTTC,CASSLGLNNEQFF
TRBV5-8,-,TRBJ1-5,-,TGTGCCAGCAGCCCCGGTGGGCGGACTTATAGCAATCAGCCCCAGCATTTT,CASSPGGRTYSNQPQHF
TRBV19,-,TRBJ1-2,-,TGTGCCAGTAGTCTCGAAAGTATCGGGGGGCACGGCTACACCTTC,CASSLESIGGHGYTF
TRBV27,-,TRBJ1-6,-,TGTGCCAGCAGTACTACTGCGAGCTCCTATAATTCACCCCTCCACTTT,CASSTTASSYNSPLHF
TRBV2,once,TRBJ1-1,-,TGTGCCAGCAGCGGTAGTGGTACTGAAGCTTTCTTT,CASSGSGTEAFF
TRBV30,-,TRBJ1-2,-,TGTGCCCTCCGTGGAGGGACGGTTGGCGGCTACACCTTC,CALRGGTVGGYTF
TRBV6-5,-,TRBJ1-3,TRBD1,TGTGCCAGCAGTTTCCACGGACAGGGCGGTGGAAACACCATATATTTT,CASSFHGQGGGNTIYF
TRBV7-2,-,TRBJ1-4,TRBD1,TGTGCCAGCAGCTTAAGATCACGGGACAGGGTTGTCGAAAAACTGTTTTTT,CASSLRSRDRVVEKLFF
TRBV28,-,TRBJ2-7,-,TGTGCCAGCAGGATCGGGACTTACGAGCAGTACTTC,CASRIGTYEQYF
TRBV7-9,-,TRBJ2-1,TRBD2,TGTGCCAGCAGCTTAGCGCACGGACTAGCGGGGTATGAGCAGTTCTTC,CASSLAHGLAGYEQFF
TRBV6-1,-,TRBJ1-5,-,TGTGCCAGCAGTGAAGCTAGGGGCCGGCAGCCCCAGCATTTT,CASSEARGRQPQHF
TRBV28,-,TRBJ1-5,TRBD1,TGTGCCAGCAGTCCTGGACAGGGGGCTTTTCAGCCCCAGCATTTT,CASSPGQGAFQPQHF
TRBV5-1,-,TRBJ2-1,TRBD1,TGCGCCAGCAGCTTGGCCGTAGGGGGCGTTTCGGATGAGCAGTTCTTC,CASSLAVGGVSDEQFF
TRBV2,-,TRBJ1-5,-,TGTGCCAGCCACGGGGGAGGCAGCAATCAGCCCCAGCATTTT,CASHGGGSNQPQHF
TRBV6-5,few,TRBJ1-1,-,TGTGCCAGCAGTTACCTTCAGGCAAACACTGAAGCTTTCTTT,CASSYLQANTEAFF
TRBV9,few,TRBJ2-2,TRBD2,TGTGCCAGCAGCCCGGGTGGACCTAGCGGGAGGGGCACCGGGGAGCTGTTTTTT,CASSPGGPSGRGTGELFF
TRBV6-1,few,TRBJ2-5,TRBD2,TGTGCCAGCGGTAGCGGGAGGTTAGTTACAGAGACCCAGTACTTC,CASGSGRLVTETQYF
TRBV7-9,-,TRBJ1-1,-,TGTTCCAGCAGCTTTGGAGAACACTTGGCTTTCTTT,CSSSFGEHLAFF
TRBV30,once,TRBJ1-3,-,TGTGCCTGGAGTCCGACAAGCTCTGGAAACACCATATATTTT,CAWSPTSSGNTIYF
TRBV6-5,-,TRBJ2-7,TRBD1,TGTGCCAGCGGTGACAGGGGTAGCTACGAGCAGTACTTC,CASGDRGSYEQYF
TRBV9,-,TRBJ2-1,TRBD1,TGTGCCAGCAGCGTAGGTGGGGACAGGGGGCAGGGTGAGCAGTTCTTC,CASSVGGDRGQGEQFF
TRBV5-1,-,TRBJ1-3,-,TGCGCCAGCAGCTGGAATCCGACCGGTTCGGAGAAACGCACCATATATTTT,CASSWNPTGSEKRTIYF
TRBV6-5,-,TRBJ2-7,TRBD2,TGTGCCAGCAGTTACTCAGGGCTAGCGGGGGGATACGAGCAGTACTTC,CASSYSGLAGGYEQYF
TRBV7-2,-,TRBJ2-3,TRBD2,TGTGCCAGCAGCTTTTTCCTAGCGGAGAACACAGATACGCAGTATTTT,CASSFFLAENTDTQYF
TRBV7-2,few,TRBJ1-3,-,TGTGCCAGCAGCTCCTCTATGGGAGCAGGAAACACCATATATTTT,CASSSSMGAGNTIYF
TRBV6-5,few,TRBJ2-3,-,TGTGCCAGCAGGGTCAGGGGTGGCACAGATACGCAGTATTTT,CASRVRGGTDTQYF
TRBV7-6,-,TRBJ2-5,TRBD2,TGTGCCAGCAGTCCAATGGGGGGGAGTCTGGAGACCCAGTACTTC,CASSPMGGSLETQYF
TRBV5-4,few,TRBJ2-7,TRBD1,TGTGCCAGCAGCCAACGACAGGGCTACGAGCAGTACTTC,CASSQRQGYEQYF
TRBV5-6,-,TRBJ2-2,-,TGTGCCAGCAGCTCAGGGTGGGCCAGGGGGGAGCTGTTTTTT,CASSSGWARGELFF
TRBV7-9,few,TRBJ1-2,-,TGTGCCAGCAGCTTTAGGGGCGACTATGGCTACACCTTC,CASSFRGDYGYTF
TRBV2,-,TRBJ1-4,TRBD1,TGTGCCAGCAGGGGACAGGGAGCGGCTAATGAAAAACTGTTTTTT,CASRGQGAANEKLFF
TRBV28,-,TRBJ2-4,TRBD1,TGTGCCAGCAGTTTAGAGGGGGCGGGCATTCAGTACTTC,CASSLEGAGIQYF
TRBV9,-,TRBJ2-1,-,TGTGCCAGCAGCGTAGCTAGGACGGGAGATGAGCAGTTCTTC,CASSVARTGDEQFF
TRBV6-6,-,TRBJ1-1,TRBD1,TGTGCCAGCAGTGTCACCGGGACAGGGGGCGACACTGAAGCTTTCTTT,CASSVTGTGGDTEAFF